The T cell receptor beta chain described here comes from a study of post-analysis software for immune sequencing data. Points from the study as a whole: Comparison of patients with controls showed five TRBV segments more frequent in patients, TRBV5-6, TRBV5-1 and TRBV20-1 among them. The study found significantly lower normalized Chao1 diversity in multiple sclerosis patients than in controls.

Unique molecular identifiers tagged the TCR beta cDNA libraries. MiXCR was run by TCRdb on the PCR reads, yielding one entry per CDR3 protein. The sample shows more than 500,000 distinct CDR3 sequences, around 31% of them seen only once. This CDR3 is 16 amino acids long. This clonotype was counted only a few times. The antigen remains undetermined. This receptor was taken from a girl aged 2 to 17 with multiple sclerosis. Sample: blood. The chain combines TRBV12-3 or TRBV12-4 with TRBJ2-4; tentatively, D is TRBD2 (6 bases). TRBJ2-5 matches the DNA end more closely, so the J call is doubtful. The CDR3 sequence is CASSLTTGGAQETQYF. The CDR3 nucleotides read TGTGCCAGCAGTTTAACCACCGGGGGTGCCCAAGAGACCCAGTACTTC.